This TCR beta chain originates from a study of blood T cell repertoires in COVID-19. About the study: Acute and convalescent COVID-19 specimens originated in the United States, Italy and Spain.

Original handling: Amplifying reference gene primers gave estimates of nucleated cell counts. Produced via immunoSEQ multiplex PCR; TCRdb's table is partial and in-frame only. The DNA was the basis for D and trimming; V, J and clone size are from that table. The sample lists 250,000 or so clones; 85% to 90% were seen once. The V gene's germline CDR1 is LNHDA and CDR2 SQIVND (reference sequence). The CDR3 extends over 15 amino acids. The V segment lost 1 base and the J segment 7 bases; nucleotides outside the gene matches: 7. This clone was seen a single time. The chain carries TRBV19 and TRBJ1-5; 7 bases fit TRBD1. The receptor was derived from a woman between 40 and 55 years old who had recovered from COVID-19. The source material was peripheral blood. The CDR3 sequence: CASSIADRRQQPQHF. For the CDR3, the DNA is TGTGCCAGTAGTATAGCGGACAGGCGGCAGCAGCCCCAGCATTTT.